The rows below give T cell receptor beta chains drawn from one sample of a study of shared clonotypes between healthy human individuals. Generated by immunoSEQ multiplex PCR, the TCRdb table keeps only in-frame clones and is missing some. Here the sample spans about 1 million clones, 70% to 80% being singletons. Sequences were obtained from memory CD4+ T cells sorted from blood. The receptors were gathered from a man younger than 30 in good health. The CDR3 runs from the conserved cysteine through the conserved F or W. Fields, in order: clone size, V gene, J gene, CDR3 protein. Only part of the rows carry a size: once, few, many, or a class if the clone is expanded.

clone size: once; V gene: TRBV6-6; J gene: TRBJ1-4; CDR3 protein: CASRPGQGGEKLFF
clone size: once; V gene: TRBV30; J gene: TRBJ1-2; CDR3 protein: CAWTGGSFYGYTF
clone size: -; V gene: TRBV2; J gene: TRBJ2-7; CDR3 protein: CASSVRLAGASEQYF
clone size: -; V gene: TRBV19; J gene: TRBJ2-2; CDR3 protein: CASHLGLADTGELFF
clone size: many; V gene: TRBV30; J gene: TRBJ2-5; CDR3 protein: CAWSLGGGGQETQYF
clone size: -; V gene: TRBV5-1; J gene: TRBJ1-1; CDR3 protein: CASSLVSAPLNTEAFF
clone size: -; V gene: TRBV1; J gene: TRBJ1-5; CDR3 protein: CTSSHLKGDLQPQHF
clone size: few; V gene: TRBV5-4; J gene: TRBJ2-3; CDR3 protein: CASTRDTDTQYF
clone size: -; V gene: TRBV7-9; J gene: TRBJ2-3; CDR3 protein: CASSLGVHTQYF
clone size: -; V gene: TRBV28; J gene: TRBJ1-1; CDR3 protein: CASSDPTGVGTEAFF
clone size: -; V gene: TRBV29-1; J gene: TRBJ1-3; CDR3 protein: CSVEGAGNRLSGNTIYF
clone size: -; V gene: TRBV10-1; J gene: TRBJ2-3; CDR3 protein: CASSPGEGTQYF
clone size: once; V gene: TRBV6-5; J gene: TRBJ2-7; CDR3 protein: CASSSLGQGRYGEQYF
clone size: -; V gene: TRBV28; J gene: TRBJ1-2; CDR3 protein: CASSGGGGENYGYTF
clone size: -; V gene: TRBV5-1; J gene: TRBJ1-1; CDR3 protein: CASRLTLNTEAFF
clone size: -; V gene: TRBV5-4; J gene: TRBJ2-2; CDR3 protein: CASSPSLSGSSTGELFF
clone size: once; V gene: TRBV5-4; J gene: TRBJ2-1; CDR3 protein: CASSLEVEGYNEQFF
clone size: -; V gene: TRBV18; J gene: TRBJ1-1; CDR3 protein: CASSPRGTMNTEAFF
clone size: -; V gene: TRBV30; J gene: TRBJ2-3; CDR3 protein: CAWTSGTRIDTQYF
clone size: -; V gene: TRBV5-1; J gene: TRBJ2-7; CDR3 protein: CASSLVTEGEQYF
clone size: -; V gene: TRBV6-4; J gene: TRBJ1-5; CDR3 protein: CASRETAGRSNQPQHF
clone size: -; V gene: TRBV9; J gene: TRBJ1-4; CDR3 protein: CASSGGANEKLFF
clone size: -; V gene: TRBV27; J gene: TRBJ2-6; CDR3 protein: CASVGLGSGANVLTF
clone size: -; V gene: TRBV2; J gene: TRBJ1-3; CDR3 protein: CASSDRQAPSGNTIYF
clone size: -; V gene: TRBV23-1; J gene: TRBJ1-4; CDR3 protein: CASSQSPGQASEKLFF
clone size: -; V gene: TRBV6-5; J gene: TRBJ1-1; CDR3 protein: CASSSSTEAFF